This entry concerns a single TCR beta chain. Distinct nucleotide sequences in the sample also encode this CDR3. The germline V gene has CDR1 GTSNPN and CDR2 SVGIG (reference sequence). Trimming took 3 bases from V and 2 from J, leaving 8 bases between them. The CDR3 is 13 residues long. This entry is derived from a study of OX40 agonist ivuxolimab in advanced cancers. The assay was immunoSEQ multiplex PCR, and TCRdb's table has in-frame clones only and misses some. The sample holds tens of thousands of clones, more than 70% seen once. The clonotype was recovered from an adult with an advanced solid tumor such as melanoma, head and neck, liver or kidney cancer. The chain carries TRBV30 and TRBJ1-5; no firm D call. The sample was CD4+ or CD8+ T cells sorted from blood, taken in a trial of the OX40 agonist ivuxolimab. CDR3 nucleotides: TGTGCCTGGAGCACCGATGGCAATCAGCCCCAGCATTTT. Residues: CAWSTDGNQPQHF. Complete variable domain (other parts from reference TRBV30 and TRBJ1-5): SQTIHQWPATLVQPVGSPLSLECTVEGTSNPNLYWYRQAAGRGLQLLFYSVGIGQISSEVPQNLSASRPQDRQFILSSKKLLLSDSGFYLCAWSTDGNQPQHFGDGTRLSIL.